The sequence of this T cell receptor beta chain was determined in a study of cytomegalovirus exposure and HLA in healthy donors. Looking at the study overall: Later analysis reported that the 95 to 150 validation repertoires shared the platform of the 650 to 700 first-cohort repertoires.

This clone came up a few times. Its antigen is not known. Germline V gives CDR1 MNHEY, CDR2 SMNVEV (reference sequence). The CDR3 has 14 amino acids. Trimming cost V 4 bases and J 7 bases; bases outside gene matches: 9. General study findings and limits: Researchers catalogued approximately 160 TCR beta chains as cytomegalovirus-associated. The tendency of first-cohort TCR clusters to co-occur in the 100 to 150 validation repertoires was identified by a subsequent analysis.

The table came from immunoSEQ multiplex PCR; TCRdb's copy has only in-frame clones and leaves some out. The top ten clones hold over 0.95% of a sample with around 190,000 clones, approximately 78% of them seen once. This clonotype was sampled from a woman between 25 and 40 years old in good health and CMV-seronegative. The chain employs TRBV27 and TRBJ2-7; 8 nucleotides align to TRBD1. The sample comprised PBMCs. For the CDR3, the DNA is TGTGCCAGCAGTTATTTGCAGGGGGCAAGGGAGCAGTACTTC. Its protein product is CASSYLQGAREQYF.